The next 27 T cell receptor beta chains were all read from a single sample in a study of Graves' ophthalmopathy and Graves' hyperthyroidism. The authors amplified TCR beta CDR3 regions from RNA transcripts. Second-round multiplex PCR came after a first-round RT-PCR that employed HTBI primers. TCRdb called the multiplex PCR reads again in MiXCR, with one record for every CDR3 protein. Of 500,000 to 800,000 distinct CDR3 sequences listed, over 40% are singletons. The sequenced sample was peripheral blood. Receptor source: an adult man with Graves' ophthalmopathy.

For the CDR3, the DNA is TGCAGCGCTGACGGACTAGCGGGGGGCCGGGAGACCCAGTACTTC. It codes for CSADGLAGGRETQYF. V gene TRBV29-1 combines with J gene TRBJ2-5, with 14 nucleotides matching TRBD2. V trimming: 7 bases; J trimming: 5 bases; junction bases outside the gene matches: 9. Germline CDR1 is SQVTM and CDR2 is ANQGSEA. The CDR3 consists of 15 residues.

This clonotype was recorded a few times. The chain joins TRBV15 to TRBJ2-7; 13 bases line up with TRBD2. Unmatched junction bases numbered 4, after V lost 4 bases and J lost 4 bases. Germline V gene sequence: CDR1 LNHNV, CDR2 YYDKDF (reference sequence). The CDR3 is 15 amino acids. CDR3 sequence (DNA): TGTGCCACCAGCAACCGGACTAGCGGGAGATACGAGCAGTACTTC. It yields the protein CATSNRTSGRYEQYF.

The rearrangement uses TRBV12-3 or TRBV12-4 and TRBJ1-1; D is undetermined. The CDR3 is 15 residues long. Trimming took off 6 bases at V and 0 bases at J, with 14 bases between the two ends. The DNA of the CDR3 is TGTGCCAGCAGCTCCGGAGGATCCATGAACACTGAAGCTTTCTTT. It translates to CASSSGGSMNTEAFF.

This clonotype was seen more than once but under ten times. The CDR3, as DNA: TGCGCCAGCAGCTTGTTGGCCGAGGCACAAGAGACCCAGTACTTC. Residues: CASSLLAEAQETQYF. V is TRBV5-1 and J is TRBJ2-5; D remains unclear. This CDR3 comprises 15 residues. V was clipped by 1 base and J by 2 bases, with 12 bases between them. Germline assignment: CDR1 SGHRS and CDR2 YFSETQ.

The CDR3 bases are TGCGCCAGCAGCTCTTCGGGGGAGACAGGGGACGACGGTATCTACGAGCAGTACTTC. The encoded protein is CASSSSGETGDDGIYEQYF. The rearrangement uses TRBV5-1 and TRBJ2-7, with 8 bases that match TRBD1. Trimming cost V 3 bases and J 3 bases; bases outside gene matches: 20. The CDR3 contains 19 residues. The germline V gene has CDR1 SGHRS and CDR2 YFSETQ.

This clonotype occurred a few times. The chain has TRBV29-1 and TRBJ2-5; D unresolved. Per germline, CDR1 SQVTM and CDR2 ANQGSEA. Trimming stripped 6 bases from V and 9 bases from J, with 11 bases between. This CDR3 comprises 10 residues. CDR3 coding DNA: TGCAGCGTAGCTCCATGGGCCCAGTACTTC. Translation gives CSVAPWAQYF. Combining the CDR3 with reference TRBV29-1 and TRBJ2-5 gives the whole variable domain SAVISQKPSRDICQRGTSLTIQCQVDSQVTMMFWYRQQPGQSLTLIATANQGSEATYESGFVIDKFPISRPNLTFSTLTVSNMSPEDSSIYLCSVAPWAQYFGPGTRLLVL.

This rearrangement joins TRBV29-1 to TRBJ1-2; D is possibly TRBD1 (5 bases). V lost 6 bases to trimming and J lost 0 bases, with 11 bases between them. The CDR3 extends over 13 amino acids. The V gene's germline CDR1 is SQVTM and CDR2 ANQGSEA. The CDR3 reads CSVQQDANYGYTF. Written as DNA, the CDR3 is TGCAGCGTACAACAGGATGCTAACTATGGCTACACCTTC.

This clonotype was seen once. The V and J genes are TRBV29-1 and TRBJ1-2; TRBD1 matches at 7 bases. The CDR3 totals 13 residues. Per the germline V gene, CDR1 is SQVTM and CDR2 is ANQGSEA. V lost 3 bases, J lost 4 bases, and 5 bases stayed unmatched. The chain's CDR3 is CSVEDRSSYGYTF. Here the CDR3 DNA reads TGCAGCGTTGAGGACAGGTCCTCCTATGGCTACACCTTC. The full variable domain, completed using reference TRBV29-1 and TRBJ1-2, is SAVISQKPSRDICQRGTSLTIQCQVDSQVTMMFWYRQQPGQSLTLIATANQGSEATYESGFVIDKFPISRPNLTFSTLTVSNMSPEDSSIYLCSVEDRSSYGYTFGSGTRLTVV.

This clonotype appeared many times. The V and J genes are TRBV11-2 and TRBJ1-1; 7 positions match TRBD1. CDR1 and CDR2 (germline): SGHAT, FQNNGV. The CDR3 loop spans 16 amino acids. V lost 5 bases, J lost 0 bases, and 9 bases stayed unmatched. CDR3 DNA sequence: TGTGCCAGCAGCCCGAGGGACAGTTTCATGAACACTGAAGCTTTCTTT. As protein: CASSPRDSFMNTEAFF.

The chain joins TRBV29-1 to TRBJ2-6; no definite D call. Trimming cost V 5 bases and J 18 bases, with 8 bases left between them. This CDR3 region has 8 residues. Germline CDR1 and CDR2: SQVTM and ANQGSEA. The chain's CDR3 is CSVQGRTF. The CDR3 DNA reads as TGCAGCGTTCAAGGTAGGACTTTC.

The chain carries TRBV6-4 and TRBJ1-4, with TRBD1 matching over 8 bases. V gave up 5 bases and J gave up 10 bases; unmatched junction bases: 15. This CDR3 contains 16 residues. Germline V gene sequence: CDR1 MRHNA, CDR2 SNTAGT. The CDR3 sequence: CASSPTPGQGGGKLFF. Written as DNA, the CDR3 is TGTGCCAGCAGTCCTACCCCCGGACAGGGTGGAGGAAAACTGTTTTTT.

This clonotype was counted many times. The V call is TRBV7-2, the J call TRBJ1-2; TRBD1 aligns across 7 bases. V trimming: 5 bases; J trimming: 2 bases; junction bases outside the gene matches: 2. The germline V gene encodes CDR1 SGHTA and CDR2 FQGNSA. CDR3 length: 13 residues. The CDR3 spells CASSPDRNYGYTF. The CDR3 region has the DNA TGTGCCAGCAGCCCGGACAGGAACTATGGCTACACCTTC.

The rearrangement uses TRBV7-9 and TRBJ1-6, with unresolved D. Trimming left V 5 bases short and J 7 bases short, with 12 bases between. Germline V gives CDR1 SEHNR, CDR2 FQNEAQ (reference sequence). This CDR3 region has 14 residues. Written as DNA, the CDR3 is TGTGCCAGCAGCCTCAACGGGAGGAATTCACCCCTCCACTTT. This encodes CASSLNGRNSPLHF.

The chain recombines TRBV5-5 with TRBJ2-7; 10 bases fit TRBD2. Germline CDR1 SGHKS, CDR2 YYEKEE (reference sequence). This CDR3 is 16 amino acids long. Trimming removed 0 bases from V and 3 bases from J; junction bases left unmatched: 6. The CDR3 protein is CASSLVGLAASYEQYF. The CDR3 DNA follows: TGTGCCAGCAGCTTGGTAGGACTAGCGGCAAGCTACGAGCAGTACTTC.

The genes are TRBV14 and TRBJ2-5; TRBD1 matches at 8 bases. From germline, CDR1 is SGHDN and CDR2 FVKESK. V dropped 1 base and J dropped 0; count of bases not matched to a gene: 10. The CDR3 contains 18 residues. The CDR3 coding sequence is TGTGCCAGCAGCCAAGCTCTACAGGGGGTTAATAACCAAGAGACCCAGTACTTC. Encoded protein: CASSQALQGVNNQETQYF.

This clonotype has a handful of counts. The CDR3 sequence is CASSPGWDNNYGYTF. CDR3 in DNA: TGTGCCAGCAGCCCTGGCTGGGATAATAACTATGGCTACACCTTC. V is TRBV7-2 and J is TRBJ1-2; no firm D call. V was shortened by 5 bases and J by 1 base, with 14 bases between the two germline ends. There are 15 residues in the CDR3. Germline V gene data show CDR1 as SGHTA and CDR2 as FQGNSA. The whole variable domain, filled in from reference TRBV7-2 and TRBJ1-2, reads GAGVSQSPSNKVTEKGKDVELRCDPISGHTALYWYRQSLGQGLEFLIYFQGNSAPDKSGLPSDRFSAERTGGSVSTLTIQRTQQEDSAVYLCASSPGWDNNYGYTFGSGTRLTVV.

This clonotype has a count of ten or more. The chain has TRBV7-2 and TRBJ1-1, with a tentative D call TRBD1 (5 bases). The CDR3 totals 14 residues. The V end was cut by 2 bases, the J end by 5 bases, with 12 bases between. Germline CDR1 reads SGHTA; CDR2 reads FQGNSA. The CDR3 loop is CASSLLGGSTEAFF. The DNA for the CDR3 is TGTGCCAGCAGCTTATTGGGGGGTTCTACTGAAGCTTTCTTT.

Concerning this clonotype: One junction end does not reproduce the germline sequence, and a read error may be involved. V is TRBV7-9 and J is TRBJ1-2, with TRBD1 identical over 8 bases. Germline loops: CDR1 SEHNR, CDR2 FQNEAQ (reference sequence). CDR3 length: 13 amino acids. CDR3 sequence: CASSLQGAYDYTF. CDR3 nucleotides: TGTGCCAGCAGCTTACAGGGGGCCTATGACTACACCTTC.

J is TRBJ1-1 and V is TRBV20-1; D possibly corresponds to TRBD1 (6 bases). The germline CDR1 and CDR2 sequences are DFQATT and SNEGSKA (reference sequence). Trimming shortened V by 3 bases and J by 7 bases, and 24 bases separated the two germline ends. The CDR3 sequence is 16 residues long. CDR3 nucleotide sequence: TGCAGTGCTAGTCCTACGGGACACCGGGGGGACATTGAAGCTTTCTTT. Translated: CSASPTGHRGDIEAFF.

This clonotype was counted ten times or more. The gene calls are TRBV4-1 and TRBJ1-2; possibly TRBD1 for D (6 bases). Germline-derived CDR1 and CDR2 are MGHRA and YSYEKL. Trimming pared 2 bases from V and 11 bases from J, leaving 12 bases between. The CDR3 runs to 12 residues. CDR3 region: CASSQPGHQYTF. Written as DNA, the CDR3 is TGCGCCAGCAGCCAACCGGGACATCAGTACACCTTC.

On this clonotype itself: Given a much more abundant clone one base away, this may be a read error. The chain couples TRBV19 to TRBJ2-2; possibly TRBD1 or TRBD2 for D (5 bases each). The ends were cut back, 3 bases at V and 6 bases at J, with 8 bases in the middle. Germline V gives CDR1 LNHDA, CDR2 SQIVND (reference sequence). The CDR3 has 13 residues. CDR3 coding DNA: TGTGCCAGTAGTATTGGGGGACCCGGGGAGCTGTTTTTT. It encodes CASSIGGPGELFF.

The chain recombines TRBV20-1 with TRBJ1-6; no reliable D call. V was cut by 3 bases and J by 7 bases, with 7 bases left in between. This CDR3 has 12 amino acids. Germline CDR1 and CDR2: DFQATT and SNEGSKA (reference sequence). This chain's CDR3 is CSARWANSPLHF. Here the CDR3 DNA reads TGCAGTGCTAGGTGGGCCAATTCACCCCTCCACTTT.

The rearrangement links TRBV10-3 to TRBJ1-2; D is unresolved. Germline lookup yields CDR1 ENHRY and CDR2 SYGVKD. The CDR3 runs 15 residues. V lost 0 bases to trimming and J lost 7 bases, with 15 bases between them. CDR3 nucleotide sequence: TGTGCCATCAGTGAGTCGTTTTGGGCCGGCCGTGGCTACACCTTC. It is translated as CAISESFWAGRGYTF.

This clonotype occurred many times. V gene TRBV29-1 combines with J gene TRBJ1-2, with a weak D call TRBD1 (5 bases). V was pared by 2 bases and J by 4 bases, with 8 bases between. Germline V CDR1 and CDR2: SQVTM, ANQGSEA. This CDR3 region has 12 residues. The CDR3 loop is CSVEQGIYGYTF. The CDR3 coding sequence is TGCAGCGTTGAACAGGGAATCTATGGCTACACCTTC.

This clonotype was recorded many times. The V gene is TRBV5-1, the J gene TRBJ1-1, with D uncertain. This CDR3 contains 10 residues. V was clipped by 5 bases and J by 8 bases, with 7 bases between them. Germline assignment: CDR1 SGHRS and CDR2 YFSETQ. The CDR3 region has the DNA TGCGCCAGCAGAGTGGCAGAAGCTTTCTTT. This encodes CASRVAEAFF. The entire variable domain, with the rest obtained from reference TRBV5-1 and TRBJ1-1, is as follows: KAGVTQTPRYLIKTRGQQVTLSCSPISGHRSVSWYQQTPGQGLQFLFEYFSETQRNKGNFPGRFSGRQFSNSRSEMNVSTLELGDSALYLCASRVAEAFFGQGTRLTVV.

This rearrangement joins TRBV7-2 to TRBJ1-1; D is perhaps TRBD1 (5 bases). Germline V gives CDR1 SGHTA, CDR2 FQGNSA. V lost 6 bases and J lost 5, with 10 bases in between. The CDR3 is 12 residues long. The CDR3 DNA reads TGTGCCAGCAGACAACCAGGGACTGAAGCTTTCTTT. Protein product: CASRQPGTEAFF.

As for this clonotype: A much larger clone lies a single base off, so this may be a read error. Since the CDR3 does not end with the conserved phenylalanine or tryptophan, this likely comes from a read error. The CDR3 nucleotides are TGTGCCAGCAGCCAATCGGACAGCTACGAGCAGTACTGC. Protein: CASSQSDSYEQYC. The genes are TRBV9 and TRBJ2-5; possible D gene TRBD1, 6 bases. The DNA end is more similar to TRBJ2-7, so the J call may be wrong. CDR1 SGDLS and CDR2 YYNGEE come from the germline V gene. The CDR3 contains 13 residues.